This record looks at one T cell receptor beta chain sequence and its context. Its antigen is unknown. Germline V gene lookup returns CDR1 MRHNA and CDR2 SNTAGT. The CDR3 is 15 amino acids. Deletions cut 6 bases from V and 5 bases from J, with 20 bases between. This entry comes from a study of shared clonotypes between healthy human individuals. Whole-study results and caveats: Clonotypes that were shared across four donors made up approximately 5% of naive CD4 clonotypes. How much donors shared clonotypes was expected to be affected by sequencing depth.

Sorted-subset replicate PCR reactions were performed with about 200 ng DNA, corresponding to tens of thousands of T cell genomes. Assay used: immunoSEQ multiplex PCR; TCRdb lists only in-frame clones, some missing. The sample lists under 1,100,000 clones, approximately 78% occurring once. Material: memory CD4+ T cells from PBMCs. Subset described: CD45RA-negative fraction. The chain carries TRBV6-4 and TRBJ2-7; D unclear. The receptor was derived from a man aged 18 to 29 in good health. Some clones in this sample may be carry-over from other donors' samples. The CDR3 DNA reads TGTGCCAGCAGGTCCGATTATGTGCTTTCCCACGAGCAGTACTTC. Its protein product is CASRSDYVLSHEQYF.